The 11 T cell receptor beta chains listed next were all sequenced from one sample in a study of CD8 T cells in Susac syndrome. With random hexamers, about 0.5 to 1 ug RNA was reverse transcribed. One entry per CDR3 protein results from TCRdb running MiXCR on the immunoSEQ multiplex PCR reads. The sample holds approximately 180,000 distinct CDR3 sequences, approximately 94% seen once. The sequenced material came from CD4+ T cells from PBMCs. Receptors were obtained from a human donor with multiple sclerosis.

The chain carries TRBV12-3 or TRBV12-4 and TRBJ1-4; possible D gene TRBD1, 6 bases. The CDR3 runs to 13 residues. Trimming removed 3 bases from V and 8 bases from J, with 10 bases in between. DNA of the CDR3: TGTGCCAGCAGTTTCCAGGGGAGGGAAAAACTGTTTTTT. It codes for CASSFQGREKLFF.

J is TRBJ1-2 and V is TRBV28; D gene ambiguous. The CDR3 contains 12 residues. V gave up 6 bases and J gave up 8 bases, with 13 bases separating them. Germline-derived CDR1 and CDR2 are MDHEN and SYDVKM. This CDR3 is CASRQAMEGYTF. The CDR3 nucleotides read TGTGCCAGCAGACAAGCCATGGAGGGCTACACCTTC.

J is TRBJ2-3 and V is TRBV20-1; 11 positions agree with TRBD2. Germline CDR1 and CDR2: DFQATT and SNEGSKA (reference sequence). V gave up 4 bases and J gave up 3 bases; unmatched junction bases: 3. The CDR3 contains 14 residues. The CDR3 nucleotides read TGCAGTGCTATAGCGGGGGGGCCGACAGATACGCAGTATTTT. Protein sequence: CSAIAGGPTDTQYF.

CDR3 nucleotide sequence: TGCAGCGGGGGCCCCAACACCGGGGAGCTGTTTTTT. It codes for CSGGPNTGELFF. The J gene is TRBJ2-2, the V gene TRBV29-1; D perhaps matches TRBD1 (5 bases). V gave up 7 bases and J gave up 2 bases, with 8 bases separating them. The CDR3 length is 12 residues. Germline CDR1 and CDR2: SQVTM and ANQGSEA.

The rearrangement uses TRBV14 and TRBJ1-1, with a weak D call TRBD1 (5 bases). V lost 2 bases and J 7 bases, leaving 14 bases between the germline ends. This CDR3 spans 14 amino acids. CDR1 SGHDN and CDR2 FVKESK come from the germline V gene. The chain's CDR3 is CASSQLDSRHEAFF. The CDR3 DNA reads as TGTGCCAGCAGCCAACTAGACAGCCGCCATGAAGCTTTCTTT.

This clonotype was detected once. The chain is built from TRBV15 and TRBJ1-2; D is undetermined. CDR3 length: 12 residues. Trimming left V 5 bases short and J 5 bases short, with 9 bases between. Germline-derived CDR1 and CDR2 are LNHNV and YYDKDF (reference sequence). The CDR3 here is CATSGERYGYTF. DNA for the CDR3: TGTGCCACCAGCGGGGAGAGGTATGGCTACACCTTC.

The rearrangement links TRBV11-2 to TRBJ2-3; D perhaps matches TRBD1 (5 bases). CDR3 length equals 14 residues. Trimming removed 0 bases from V and 6 bases from J, with 10 bases in between. The germline gives CDR1 SGHAT, CDR2 FQNNGV. The CDR3: CASSLELGRDTQYF. CDR3 DNA sequence: TGTGCCAGCAGCTTAGAGTTGGGGCGGGATACGCAGTATTTT.

The chain carries TRBV30 and TRBJ1-1; D is undetermined. This CDR3 region has 12 residues. The V gene's germline CDR1 is GTSNPN and CDR2 SVGIG (reference sequence). The germline V and J ends were trimmed by 0 bases and 6 bases, with 8 bases remaining between them. CDR3 in amino acids: CAWSVRMAEAFF. CDR3 bases: TGTGCCTGGAGTGTTAGGATGGCTGAAGCTTTCTTT.

The CDR3 here is CSAIPGQNTGELFF. The CDR3 DNA is TGCAGTGCTATTCCGGGACAGAACACCGGGGAGCTGTTTTTT. This sequence joins TRBV20-1 and TRBJ2-2; a weak D match, TRBD1 (6 bases). The V gene's germline CDR1 is DFQATT and CDR2 SNEGSKA (reference sequence). The V end was cut by 4 bases, the J end by 1 base, with 10 bases between. The CDR3 contains 14 residues.

The chain employs TRBV12-3 or TRBV12-4 and TRBJ2-3; no firm D call. There are 13 residues in the CDR3. Trimming cost V 5 bases and J 3 bases, with 9 bases left between them. The CDR3 nucleotides are TGTGCCAGCAGTCGCGACCAGACAGATACGCAGTATTTT. This codes for CASSRDQTDTQYF.

The chain couples TRBV30 to TRBJ1-2; D uncertain. Germline CDR1 is GTSNPN and CDR2 is SVGIG (reference sequence). Trimming removed 4 bases at V and 4 bases at J, with 16 bases between. The CDR3 contains 14 residues. The CDR3 protein is CAWKSLREAYGYTF. CDR3 sequence (DNA): TGTGCCTGGAAGTCCCTTCGAGAAGCCTATGGCTACACCTTC. Full variable domain (outside the CDR3, taken from reference TRBV30 and TRBJ1-2): SQTIHQWPATLVQPVGSPLSLECTVEGTSNPNLYWYRQAAGRGLQLLFYSVGIGQISSEVPQNLSASRPQDRQFILSSKKLLLSDSGFYLCAWKSLREAYGYTFGSGTRLTVV.